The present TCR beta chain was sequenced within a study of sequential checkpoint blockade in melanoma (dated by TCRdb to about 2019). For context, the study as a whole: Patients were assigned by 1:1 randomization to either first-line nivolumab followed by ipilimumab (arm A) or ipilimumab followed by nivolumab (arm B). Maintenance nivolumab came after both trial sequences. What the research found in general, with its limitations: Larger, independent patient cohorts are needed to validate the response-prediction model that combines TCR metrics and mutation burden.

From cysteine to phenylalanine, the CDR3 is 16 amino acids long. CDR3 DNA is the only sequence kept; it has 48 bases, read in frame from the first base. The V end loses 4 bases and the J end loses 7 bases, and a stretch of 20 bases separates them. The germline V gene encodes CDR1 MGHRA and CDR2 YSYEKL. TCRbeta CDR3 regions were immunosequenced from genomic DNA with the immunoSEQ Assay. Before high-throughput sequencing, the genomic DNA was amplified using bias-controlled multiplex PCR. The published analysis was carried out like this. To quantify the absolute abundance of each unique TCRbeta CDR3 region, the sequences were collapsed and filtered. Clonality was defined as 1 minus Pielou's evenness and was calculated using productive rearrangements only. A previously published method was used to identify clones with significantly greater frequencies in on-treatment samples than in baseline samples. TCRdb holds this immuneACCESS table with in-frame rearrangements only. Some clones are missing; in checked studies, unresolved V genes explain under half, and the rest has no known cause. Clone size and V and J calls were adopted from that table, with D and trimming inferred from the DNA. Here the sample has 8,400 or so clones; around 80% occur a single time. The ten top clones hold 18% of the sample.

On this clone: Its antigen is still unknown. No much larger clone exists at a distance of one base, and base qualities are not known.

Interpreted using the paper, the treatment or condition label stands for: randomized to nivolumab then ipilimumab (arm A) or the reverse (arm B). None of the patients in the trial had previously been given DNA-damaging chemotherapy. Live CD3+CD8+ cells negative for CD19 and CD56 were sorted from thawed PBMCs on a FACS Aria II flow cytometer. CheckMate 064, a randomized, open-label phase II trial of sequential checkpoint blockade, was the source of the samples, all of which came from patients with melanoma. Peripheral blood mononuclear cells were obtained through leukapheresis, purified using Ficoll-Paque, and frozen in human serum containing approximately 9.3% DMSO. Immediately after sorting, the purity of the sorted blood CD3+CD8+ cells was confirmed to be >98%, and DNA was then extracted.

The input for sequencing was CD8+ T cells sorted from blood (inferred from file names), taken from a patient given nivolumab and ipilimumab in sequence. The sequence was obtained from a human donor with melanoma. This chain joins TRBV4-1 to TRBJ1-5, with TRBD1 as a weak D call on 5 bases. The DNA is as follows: TGCGCCAGCAGCCGCCATTCTGGGGCCTTGGGGCAGCCCCAGCATTTT. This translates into CASSRHSGALGQPQHF.